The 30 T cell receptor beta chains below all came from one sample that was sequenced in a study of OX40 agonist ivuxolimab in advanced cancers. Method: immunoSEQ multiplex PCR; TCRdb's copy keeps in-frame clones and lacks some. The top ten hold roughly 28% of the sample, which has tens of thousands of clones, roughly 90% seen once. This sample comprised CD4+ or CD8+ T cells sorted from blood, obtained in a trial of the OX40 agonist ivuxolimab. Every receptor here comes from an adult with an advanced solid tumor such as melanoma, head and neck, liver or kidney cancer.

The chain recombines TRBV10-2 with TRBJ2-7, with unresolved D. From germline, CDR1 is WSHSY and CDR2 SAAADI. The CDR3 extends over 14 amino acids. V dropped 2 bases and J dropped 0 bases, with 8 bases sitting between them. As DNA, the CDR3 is TGCGCCAGCAGTGAGCGCCAGAGCTCCTACGAGCAGTACTTC. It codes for CASSERQSSYEQYF.

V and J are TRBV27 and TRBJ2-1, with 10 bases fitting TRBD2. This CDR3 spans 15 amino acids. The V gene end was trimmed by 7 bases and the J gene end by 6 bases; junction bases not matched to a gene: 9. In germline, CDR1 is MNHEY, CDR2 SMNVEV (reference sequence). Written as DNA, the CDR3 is TGTGCCAGCAACCCTAGCGGGGGCTCGCCCAATGAGCAGTTCTTC. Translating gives CASNPSGGSPNEQFF.

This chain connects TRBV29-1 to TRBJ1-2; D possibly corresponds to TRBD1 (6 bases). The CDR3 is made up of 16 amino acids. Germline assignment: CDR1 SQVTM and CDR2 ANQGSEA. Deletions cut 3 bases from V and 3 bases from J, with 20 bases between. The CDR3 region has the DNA TGCAGCGTTGATCCTTTCCAGGGGCCAGTTGACTATGGCTACACCTTC. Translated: CSVDPFQGPVDYGYTF.

As DNA, the CDR3 is TGTGCCAGCACCGACACGGGGGCCTACGAGCAGTACTTC. It is translated as CASTDTGAYEQYF. The genes are TRBV5-6 and TRBJ2-7; D may be TRBD2 (6 bases). Looked up from germline, CDR1 is SGHDT and CDR2 is YYEEEE. This CDR3 is built from 13 residues. With 6 bases removed from V and 2 bases from J, the gap between germline ends came to 12 bases.

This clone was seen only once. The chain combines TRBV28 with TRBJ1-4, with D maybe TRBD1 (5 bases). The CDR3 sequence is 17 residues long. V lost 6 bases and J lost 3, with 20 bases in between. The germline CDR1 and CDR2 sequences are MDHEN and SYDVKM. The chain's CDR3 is CASRTINRSAANEKLFF. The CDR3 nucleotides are TGTGCCAGCAGAACGATAAACAGGTCGGCGGCTAATGAAAAACTGTTTTTT. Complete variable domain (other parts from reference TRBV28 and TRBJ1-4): DVKVTQSSRYLVKRTGEKVFLECVQDMDHENMFWYRQDPGLGLRLIYFSYDVKMKEKGDIPEGYSVSREKKERFSLILESASTNQTSMYLCASRTINRSAANEKLFFGSGTQLSVL.

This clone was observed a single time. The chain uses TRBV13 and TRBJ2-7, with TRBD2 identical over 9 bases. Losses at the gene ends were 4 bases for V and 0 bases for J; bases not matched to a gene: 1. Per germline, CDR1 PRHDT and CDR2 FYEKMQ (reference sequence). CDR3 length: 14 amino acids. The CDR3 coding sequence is TGTGCCAGCAGCTCTAGCGGGGCCTCCTACGAGCAGTACTTC. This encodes CASSSSGASYEQYF.

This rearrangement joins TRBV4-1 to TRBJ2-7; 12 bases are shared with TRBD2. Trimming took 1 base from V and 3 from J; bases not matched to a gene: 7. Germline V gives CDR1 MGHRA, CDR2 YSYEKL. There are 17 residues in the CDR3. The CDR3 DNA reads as TGCGCCAGCAGCCAAGTCCCCGGACTAGCGGGATTCTACGAGCAGTACTTC. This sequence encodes CASSQVPGLAGFYEQYF.

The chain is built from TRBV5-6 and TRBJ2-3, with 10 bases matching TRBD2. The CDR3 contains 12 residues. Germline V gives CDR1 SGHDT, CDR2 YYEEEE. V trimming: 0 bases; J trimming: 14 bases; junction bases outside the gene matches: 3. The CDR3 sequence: CASSLGLAGGYF. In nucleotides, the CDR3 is TGTGCCAGCAGCTTGGGTTTAGCGGGAGGGTATTTT.

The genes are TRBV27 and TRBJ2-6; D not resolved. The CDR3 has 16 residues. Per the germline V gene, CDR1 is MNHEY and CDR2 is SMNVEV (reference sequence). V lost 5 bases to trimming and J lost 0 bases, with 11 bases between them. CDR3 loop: CASSPTHISGANVLTF. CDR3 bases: TGTGCCAGCAGTCCTACACACATCTCTGGGGCCAACGTCCTGACTTTC. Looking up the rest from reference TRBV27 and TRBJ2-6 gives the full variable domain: EAQVTQNPRYLITVTGKKLTVTCSQNMNHEYMSWYRQDPGLGLRQIYYSMNVEVTDKGDVPEGYKVSRKEKRNFPLILESPSPNQTSLYFCASSPTHISGANVLTFGAGSRLTVL.

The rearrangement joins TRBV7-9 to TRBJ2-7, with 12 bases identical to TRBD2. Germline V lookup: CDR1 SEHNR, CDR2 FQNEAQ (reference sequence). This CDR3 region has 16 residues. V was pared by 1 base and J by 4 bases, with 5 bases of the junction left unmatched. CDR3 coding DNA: TGTGCCAGCAGCTTAGTTCCTAGCGGGAGGGAATACGAGCAGTACTTC. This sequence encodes CASSLVPSGREYEQYF. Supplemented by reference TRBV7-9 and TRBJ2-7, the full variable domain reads DTGVSQNPRHKITKRGQNVTFRCDPISEHNRLYWYRQTLGQGPEFLTYFQNEAQLEKSRLLSDRFSAERPKGSFSTLEIQRTEQGDSAMYLCASSLVPSGREYEQYFGPGTRLTVT.

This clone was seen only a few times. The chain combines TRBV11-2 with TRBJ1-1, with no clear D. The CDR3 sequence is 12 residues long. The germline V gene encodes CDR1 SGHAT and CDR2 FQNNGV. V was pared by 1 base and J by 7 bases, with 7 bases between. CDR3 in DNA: TGTGCCAGCAGCTTAGGAGGGAATGAAGCTTTCTTT. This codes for CASSLGGNEAFF. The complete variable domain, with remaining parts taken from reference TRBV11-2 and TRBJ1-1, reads EAGVAQSPRYKIIEKRQSVAFWCNPISGHATLYWYQQILGQGPKLLIQFQNNGVVDDSQLPKDRFSAERLKGVDSTLKIQPAKLEDSAVYLCASSLGGNEAFFGQGTRLTVV.

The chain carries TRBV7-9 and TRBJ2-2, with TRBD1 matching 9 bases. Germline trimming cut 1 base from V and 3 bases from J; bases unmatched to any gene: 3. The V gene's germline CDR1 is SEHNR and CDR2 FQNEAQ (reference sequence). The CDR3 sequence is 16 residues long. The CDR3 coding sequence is TGTGCCAGCAGCTTAGGGACAGGGGCCGACACCGGGGAGCTGTTTTTT. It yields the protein CASSLGTGADTGELFF.

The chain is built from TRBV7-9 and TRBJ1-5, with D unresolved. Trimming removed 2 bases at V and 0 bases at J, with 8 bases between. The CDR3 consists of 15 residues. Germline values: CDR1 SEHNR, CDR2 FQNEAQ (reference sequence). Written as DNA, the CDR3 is TGTGCCAGCAGCTTAACCTCAGATAGCAATCAGCCCCAGCATTTT. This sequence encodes CASSLTSDSNQPQHF.

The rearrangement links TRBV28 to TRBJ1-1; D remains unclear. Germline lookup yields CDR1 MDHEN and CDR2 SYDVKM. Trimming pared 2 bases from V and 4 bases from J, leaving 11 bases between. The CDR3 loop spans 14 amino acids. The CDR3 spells CASSLTGRITEAFF. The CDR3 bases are TGTGCCAGCAGTTTAACCGGACGGATCACTGAAGCTTTCTTT. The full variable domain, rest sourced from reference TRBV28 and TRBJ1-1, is DVKVTQSSRYLVKRTGEKVFLECVQDMDHENMFWYRQDPGLGLRLIYFSYDVKMKEKGDIPEGYSVSREKKERFSLILESASTNQTSMYLCASSLTGRITEAFFGQGTRLTVV.

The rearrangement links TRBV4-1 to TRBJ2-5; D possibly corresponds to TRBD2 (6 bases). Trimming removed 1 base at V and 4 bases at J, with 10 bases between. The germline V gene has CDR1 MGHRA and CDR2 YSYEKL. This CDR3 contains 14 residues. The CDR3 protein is CASSQGGGLETQYF. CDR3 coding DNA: TGCGCCAGCAGCCAAGGAGGAGGGTTAGAGACCCAGTACTTC.

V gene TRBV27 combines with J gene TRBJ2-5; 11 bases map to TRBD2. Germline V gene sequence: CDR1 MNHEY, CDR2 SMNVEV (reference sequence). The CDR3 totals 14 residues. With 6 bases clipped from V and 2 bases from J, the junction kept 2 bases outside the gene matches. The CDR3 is CASRLAGVQETQYF. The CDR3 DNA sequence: TGTGCCAGCAGACTAGCGGGAGTTCAAGAGACCCAGTACTTC.

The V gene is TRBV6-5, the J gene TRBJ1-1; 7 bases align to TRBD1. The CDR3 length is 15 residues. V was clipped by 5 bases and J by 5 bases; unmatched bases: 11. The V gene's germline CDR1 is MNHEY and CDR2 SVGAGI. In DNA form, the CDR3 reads TGTGCCAGCAGTAGCGACAGGGACAGACGGACTGAAGCTTTCTTT. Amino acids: CASSSDRDRRTEAFF.

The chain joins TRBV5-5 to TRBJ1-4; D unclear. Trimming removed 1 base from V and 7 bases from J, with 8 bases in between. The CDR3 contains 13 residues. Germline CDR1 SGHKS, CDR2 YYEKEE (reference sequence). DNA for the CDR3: TGTGCCAGCAGCTTGCAGGCGGGTGAAAAACTGTTTTTT. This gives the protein CASSLQAGEKLFF.

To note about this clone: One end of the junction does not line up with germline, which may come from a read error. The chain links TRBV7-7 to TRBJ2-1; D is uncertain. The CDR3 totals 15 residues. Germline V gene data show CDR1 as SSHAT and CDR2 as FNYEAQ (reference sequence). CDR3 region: CASSLAAHSYNEQFF. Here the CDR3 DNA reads TGTGCTAGCAGCTTGGCGGCCCACTCCTACAATGAGCAGTTCTTC. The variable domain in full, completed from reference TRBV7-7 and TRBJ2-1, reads GAGVSQSPRYKVTKRGQDVTLRCDPISSHATLYWYQQALGQGPEFLTYFNYEAQPDKSGLPSDRFSAERPEGSISTLTIQRTEQRDSAMYRCASSLAAHSYNEQFFGPGTRLTVL.

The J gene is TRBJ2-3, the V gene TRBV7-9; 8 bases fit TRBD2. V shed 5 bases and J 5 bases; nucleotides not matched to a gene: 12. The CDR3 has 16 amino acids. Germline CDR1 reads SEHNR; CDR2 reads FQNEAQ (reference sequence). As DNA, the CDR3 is TGTGCCAGCAGCCTCGCAAGCGGGAGAGAGGGAGATACGCAGTATTTT. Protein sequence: CASSLASGREGDTQYF. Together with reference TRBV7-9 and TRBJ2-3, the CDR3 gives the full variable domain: DTGVSQNPRHKITKRGQNVTFRCDPISEHNRLYWYRQTLGQGPEFLTYFQNEAQLEKSRLLSDRFSAERPKGSFSTLEIQRTEQGDSAMYLCASSLASGREGDTQYFGPGTRLTVL.

CDR3: CASRLSVGGMNSPLHF. The CDR3 bases are TGTGCCAGCAGATTGAGTGTTGGAGGGATGAATTCACCCCTCCACTTT. The chain joins TRBV27 to TRBJ1-6; D gene unclear. There are 16 residues in the CDR3. V lost 6 bases, J lost 7 bases, and 19 bases lay in between. Germline-derived CDR1 and CDR2 are MNHEY and SMNVEV (reference sequence).

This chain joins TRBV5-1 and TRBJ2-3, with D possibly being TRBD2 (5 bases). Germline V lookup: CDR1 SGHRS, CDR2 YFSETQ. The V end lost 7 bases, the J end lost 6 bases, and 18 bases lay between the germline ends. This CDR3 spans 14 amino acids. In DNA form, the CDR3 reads TGCGCCAGCCAGTGGGAGATGGGCGGGGATACGCAGTATTTT. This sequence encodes CASQWEMGGDTQYF.

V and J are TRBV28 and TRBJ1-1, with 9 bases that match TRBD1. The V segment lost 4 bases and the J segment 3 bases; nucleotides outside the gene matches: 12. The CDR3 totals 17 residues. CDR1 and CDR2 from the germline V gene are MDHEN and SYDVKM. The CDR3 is CASSSHWGTGRDTEAFF. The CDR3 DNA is TGTGCCAGCAGTTCCCACTGGGGGACAGGGAGGGACACTGAAGCTTTCTTT.

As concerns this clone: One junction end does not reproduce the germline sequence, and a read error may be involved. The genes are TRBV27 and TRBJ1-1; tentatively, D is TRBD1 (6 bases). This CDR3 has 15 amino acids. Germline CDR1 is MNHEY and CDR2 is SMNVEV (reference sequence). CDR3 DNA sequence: TGTGCCAGCAGTTTAGGACAGCACATGAACGCTGAAGCTTTCTTT. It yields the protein CASSLGQHMNAEAFF.

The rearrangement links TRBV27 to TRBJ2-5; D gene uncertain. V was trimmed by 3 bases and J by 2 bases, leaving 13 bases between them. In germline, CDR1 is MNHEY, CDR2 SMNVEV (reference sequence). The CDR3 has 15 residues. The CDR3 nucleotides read TGTGCCAGCAGTTTCGCAGGATTAACGCAAGAGACCCAGTACTTC. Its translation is CASSFAGLTQETQYF.

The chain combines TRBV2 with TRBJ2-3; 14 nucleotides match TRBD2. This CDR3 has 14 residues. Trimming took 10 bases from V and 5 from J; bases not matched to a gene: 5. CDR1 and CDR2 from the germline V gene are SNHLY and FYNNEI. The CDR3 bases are TGTGCCATACCGGGACTAGCGGGAGAAGATACGCAGTATTTT. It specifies CAIPGLAGEDTQYF.

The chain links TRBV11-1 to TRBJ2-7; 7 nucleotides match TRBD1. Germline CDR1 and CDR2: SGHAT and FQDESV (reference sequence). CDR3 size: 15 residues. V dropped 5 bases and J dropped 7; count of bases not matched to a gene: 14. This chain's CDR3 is CASSLTGTSLREQYF. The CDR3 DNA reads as TGTGCCAGCAGCCTGACAGGGACCTCGCTACGGGAGCAGTACTTC.

This CDR3 is CASSSSLATLALTYEQYF. CDR3 sequence (DNA): TGTGCCAGCAGTTCTAGCCTGGCGACCCTAGCGCTTACCTACGAGCAGTACTTC. V usage is TRBV27 and J usage is TRBJ2-7; D is perhaps TRBD2 (6 bases). With 4 bases removed from V and 2 bases from J, the gap between germline ends came to 24 bases. The CDR3 consists of 18 residues. Germline V CDR1 and CDR2: MNHEY, SMNVEV (reference sequence).

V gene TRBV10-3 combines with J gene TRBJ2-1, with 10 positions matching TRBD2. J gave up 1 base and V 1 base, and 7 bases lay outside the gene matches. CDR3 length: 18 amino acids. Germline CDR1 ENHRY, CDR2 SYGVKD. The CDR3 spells CAISELASGSWSYNEQFF. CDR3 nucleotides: TGTGCCATCAGTGAGTTGGCTAGCGGGAGTTGGTCCTACAATGAGCAGTTCTTC.

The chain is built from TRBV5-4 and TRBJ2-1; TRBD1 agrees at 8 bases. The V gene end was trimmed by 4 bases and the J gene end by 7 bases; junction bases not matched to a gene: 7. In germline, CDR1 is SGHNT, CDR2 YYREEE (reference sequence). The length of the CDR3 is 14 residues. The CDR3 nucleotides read TGTGCCAGCAGCGGCAGGGGGCTAGGTAATGAGCAGTTCTTC. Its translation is CASSGRGLGNEQFF.